The sequence of this T cell receptor beta chain was determined in a study of cytomegalovirus exposure and HLA in healthy donors (TCRdb year 2017). A note on the overall study: An earlier analysis of 587 of the donors reported about 280 Gb of sequence data and some 110 million unique TCR beta sequences obtained from 180 million or so T cells. Approximately 300 gigabases of sequencing data and roughly 90 million unique TCR sequences were included in an early release covering 500 to 750 HLA-typed donors. Of the approximately 400 genotyped donors, about 80% fell in the genetic ancestry cluster associated with self-reported Caucasian donors. The study aimed to test whether signatures of past pathogen exposure could be identified by cataloging public T cell receptors. The T cell repertoires of under 750 subjects were profiled by immunosequencing and related to cytomegalovirus serostatus. Along with the roughly 700-subject first cohort, a separate validation cohort of approximately 110 different subjects was used. To predict cytomegalovirus infection status, the study combined high-throughput TCR immunosequencing, statistical association of individual TCRs with disease status, and machine learning. In a later analysis, previously published TCR beta repertoires from 666 donors were re-analyzed and high-resolution HLA genotyping was added so that TCR occurrence patterns could be studied. Rather than drawing on any new phenotypic data, the later analysis identified candidate immune exposures from TCR beta sequences and the way those sequences occurred across donors. An earlier analysis of approximately 630 of the donors applied high-throughput TCR beta sequencing to assess whether each TCR beta V gene segment acted as functional or pseudogenic. Donor age, sex, ethnicity and CMV serostatus were compiled alongside the repertoire data. In a later genetic analysis, genome-wide SNP genotypes for about 65% of the 666 donors were used, and that subset was treated as a discovery cohort. Every repertoire in the discovery cohort had been generated on one and the same sequencing platform. HLA typing included class I and class II loci at four-digit resolution. Typing coverage varied by locus: roughly 629-640 donors for A, B, C, DRB1 and DQB1; roughly 560 for DQA1; over 600 for DPA1; 400 to 480 for DPB1. Because of strong linkage in the cohort, 4 to 6 DR-DQ haplotypes were treated as single units for association and clustering. Among 300 to 500 genotyped donors of the cohort, an average of approximately 220,000 unique TCR beta nucleotide sequences was sequenced per donor, of which about 18% were non-productive. Beyond this particular receptor, the publication reports: A later analysis reported that several top co-occurrence clusters appeared linked to parvovirus B19, influenza, CMV and Epstein-Barr virus. Seventeen rarely observed V segments, including chromosome 9 orphons, were excluded from the earlier analysis of several hundred of the donors because counts were too low. Compared with the approximately 670-donor mean, donors in an Asian-associated ancestry cluster had fewer N-insertions in productive TCRs, according to a later genetic analysis. A later analysis found that TCR association rates varied across HLA loci, with DRB1 alleles showing the most associated TCRs and HLA-C alleles the fewest. Most TCR sequences were observed very rarely across donors, whereas some public TCRs were present in many individuals. The cohort was sequenced for TCR beta chains only, and without alpha or paired-chain data the features that could be detected were limited. Some IMGT-functional V segments, including TRBV6-2 and TRBV6-3, could not be distinguished by the 87-base-pair reads and were therefore excluded. The authors suggested that the approach could potentially be generalized to other disease states and immunological phenotypes. A further reported finding was that TCR beta sequences accurately predicted the HLA-A and HLA-B alleles for most subjects in the first cohort. In the study, approximately 160 TCR beta chains were listed as associated with cytomegalovirus. Assigning TCR associations to individual alleles was difficult when HLA alleles, especially DR and DQ, strongly co-occurred. The presence/absence analyses assumed that sequencing depth was roughly uniform across donors, and that assumption may not be true. In a later analysis, 15,000 to 20,000 TCR beta sequences were associated with specific HLA alleles at a false discovery rate of 0.05. In a later analysis, HLA-associated TCR beta chains were found to be more clonally expanded and to have lower generation probabilities than equally common non-associated chains. The classifier was reported to diagnose cytomegalovirus status with high specificity and sensitivity in both the original and validation cohorts. An association between a missense DCLRE1C variant and V-gene and J-gene trimming of TCR beta chains was found in a later genetic analysis and replicated in an independent cohort. Three of the identified cytomegalovirus-associated TCR beta chains were confirmed in vitro to be specific for cytomegalovirus antigens. In an earlier analysis of about 540 of the donors, most TCR beta V segments were observed in productive rearrangements about 87% or about 30% of the time, broadly matching IMGT annotations. Linkage disequilibrium might explain the correlated functional status among segregating V segments, but an unknown experimental factor could not be excluded. The sequencing pipeline was judged likely to have produced a cluster of highly shared sequence variants as a technical artifact. CMV serostatus was the only immune exposure information available for the cohort. Most CMV-associated TCR beta chains appeared to be HLA-restricted in a later analysis, and the HLA associations seemed to be driven largely by CMV exposure. Because some donors lacked HLA typing at each locus, the association tests relied only on the typed subset.

As concerns this clone: Its antigen has not been determined.

Library method: the immunoSEQ multiplex PCR assay. For the multiplex PCR, a mixture combining 60 forward primers for TCR Vbeta segments and 13 reverse primers for TCR Jbeta segments was used. Amplification of the CDR3 region of rearranged TCR beta genes was performed with a multiplex PCR assay on genomic DNA. Amplified TCR beta libraries were sequenced as 87-base-pair reads on the Illumina HiSeq System. The authors' pipeline ran thus. A later analysis tallied 75 million to 95 million unique TCR beta chains across the 666 repertoires, and some 10 million of those chains were shared by two or more donors. To remove PCR and sequencing errors, raw reads were error-corrected and collapsed into unique sequences using a nearest-neighbor algorithm that merged closely related sequences. Alignment of CDR3 sequences to IMGT reference sequences was used to assign V, D and J gene segments. For a sequence to be retained, at least a six-nucleotide match to both a V gene segment and a J gene segment was required. Rearrangements were classified as productive when the CDR3 lacked stop codons and remained in frame with V and J, and all other rearrangements were classified as non-productive. Following IMGT convention, CDR3 was defined as the stretch from the second conserved V-encoded cysteine up to the conserved J-encoded phenylalanine. The earlier analysis of about 560 of the donors excluded any sequence lacking an unambiguous match to a single V gene segment. An earlier analysis of over 450 of the donors classified V segments as functional when productive rearrangements were above 56.7% and as segregating when the standard deviation between donors was above 5%. A statistical classification framework was built for diagnosing cytomegalovirus status from the catalog of TCR beta chain sequences. V and J gene assignment, in a later analysis, came from comparing TCR nucleotide sequences with IMGT/GENE-DB human TR gene sequences. In a later analysis, CDR3 sequences and most-parsimonious VDJ recombination scenarios were assigned using the TCRdist pipeline. In a later analysis, each TCR beta chain was defined by its CDR3 amino acid sequence together with its V-gene family, and reads lacking a unique V-gene family were excluded. A later analysis removed roughly 590 highly shared, low-generation-probability nucleotide sequences to deal with suspected cross-contamination and a sequencing artifact. A later analysis calculated a clonal expansion index for each public chain from normalized within-repertoire ranks of inferred template counts. Generation probabilities in a later analysis came from a VDJ recombination model fitted to out-of-frame rearrangements, and those results were checked against IGoR. In a later analysis, hypergeometric tests were used to score TCR-TCR, TCR-HLA and TCR-CMV co-occurrence, with a repertoire-size bias correction applied to TCR pairs. A later analysis estimated false discovery rates by permuting HLA or CMV assignments 20 times. In a later analysis, co-occurring TCRs were grouped using DBSCAN, with TCRdist sequence similarity added in when clustering inside HLA-allele-positive subsets. Repertoires with fewer than 30,000 or more than 120,000 public chains were left out of co-occurrence clustering, as were five repertoires with anomalous nucleotide sharing. TCRdb limited this immuneACCESS table to in-frame rearrangements with V and J called. A share of clones is missing; checked studies link under half to unresolved V genes, and the rest is unexplained. That table gives V, J and clone size, and the DNA gave D and trimming. Per the sample table, the count is some 200,000 clones. About 6.8% of the sample is in the top ten clones.

The cohort comprised some 680 healthy bone marrow donors. At the time of sampling, all cohort members were nominally healthy, though unrecorded immune exposures were likely present. The donor was CMV seronegative and belonged to the group of 350 to 400 seronegative cohort members. A peripheral blood sample was collected from each donor, and TCR beta sequencing was performed on peripheral blood mononuclear cells. The Qiagen DNeasy Blood Extraction Kit was used to extract genomic DNA from the blood cell samples. The CDR3 measures 13 amino acids from cysteine to phenylalanine. Left in the record is the CDR3 DNA by itself, 39 bases read in frame from the first base. The junction carries 8 bases between V and J, which are trimmed by 0 bases and 6 bases respectively. CDR1 SGHRS and CDR2 YFSETQ were looked up in the germline V gene.

The rearrangement combines TRBV5-1 with TRBJ2-3; the D gene lacks a confident call. This TCR derives from a man aged 25 to 40 in good health and CMV-seronegative. Material: PBMCs. The CDR3 is CASSLGTWDTQYF. The DNA is TGCGCCAGCAGCTTGGGTACTTGGGATACGCAGTATTTT.